These T cell receptor beta chains were read from a single sample in a study of CD8 T cells in ankylosing spondylitis. TCRdb itself ran the 5' RACE reads through MiXCR, one entry per CDR3 protein. Found here are some 800,000 distinct CDR3 sequences, about an eighth of them singletons; the top ten hold less than 0.65%. The sample comprised blood, either unsorted or a sorted T cell fraction (not recorded which). The receptor set was obtained from a male donor with ankylosing spondylitis. CDR3s include the opening cysteine and the closing phenylalanine or tryptophan. A D gene is named only where the DNA matches it firmly. Some rows have no size entry. The others give once, few or many, or a class for an expanded clone.

TRBV20-1	TRBJ2-1	few	-	CSAVPSTYNEQFF	TGCAGTGCTGTGCCATCGACCTACAATGAGCAGTTCTTC
TRBV2	TRBJ2-3	many	-	CASSAGTFTDTQYF	TGTGCCAGCAGTGCCGGGACTTTCACAGATACGCAGTATTTT
TRBV5-1	TRBJ1-2	-	-	CASSLVGQNGYTF	TGCGCCAGCAGCTTGGTGGGTCAGAATGGCTACACCTTC
TRBV20-1	TRBJ2-5	-	TRBD2	CSARIAGGSIRRETQYF	TGCAGTGCTAGAATAGCGGGAGGTAGTATTCGGAGAGAGACCCAGTACTTC
TRBV6-2/TRBV6-3	TRBJ2-3	-	-	CASLRGLWTDTQYF	TGTGCCAGCCTCCGGGGGCTATGGACAGATACGCAGTATTTT
TRBV3-1	TRBJ2-2	-	-	CASSQFTNTGELFF	TGTGCCAGCAGCCAATTCACTAACACCGGGGAGCTGTTTTTT
TRBV3-1	TRBJ2-2	few	-	CASSTLGINTGELFF	TGTGCCAGCAGTACATTAGGGATCAACACCGGGGAGCTGTTTTTT
TRBV6-5	TRBJ1-2	-	-	CASSYLGPWGSYGYTF	TGTGCCAGCAGTTACCTCGGTCCGTGGGGTTCCTATGGCTACACCTTC
TRBV29-1	TRBJ2-7	-	TRBD2	CSAQGTSGTPLEQYF	TGCAGCGCCCAGGGGACTAGCGGGACTCCCCTCGAGCAGTACTTC
TRBV5-1	TRBJ1-1	-	-	CASKAAGSSTEAFF	TGCGCCAGCAAAGCGGCGGGTTCGAGCACTGAAGCTTTCTTT
TRBV20-1	TRBJ2-3	-	-	CSASLGPADTQYF	TGCAGTGCTAGTTTGGGGCCCGCAGATACGCAGTATTTT
TRBV27	TRBJ2-6	once	TRBD1	CASSFRALDRGRSGANVLTF	TGTGCCAGCAGTTTCAGGGCTCTCGACAGGGGGCGATCTGGGGCCAACGTCCTGACTTTC
TRBV15	TRBJ2-7	few	-	CATSRVSRSSYEQYF	TGTGCCACCAGCAGAGTCAGTAGGAGCTCCTACGAGCAGTACTTC
TRBV12-5	TRBJ2-1	few	-	CASGLAGVNEQFF	TGTGCTAGTGGATTAGCTGGGGTGAATGAGCAGTTCTTC
TRBV9	TRBJ1-1	-	-	CASSTKRGNKTEAFF	TGTGCCAGCAGCACAAAACGGGGAAACAAGACTGAAGCTTTCTTT
TRBV29-1	TRBJ2-1	few	-	CSVSGLRTASSYNEQFF	TGCAGCGTTTCGGGGCTTCGGACAGCCAGCTCCTACAATGAGCAGTTCTTC
TRBV6-2/TRBV6-3	TRBJ1-5	few	TRBD1	CASSSPSRAGGQPQHF	TGTGCCAGCAGTTCTCCCTCTAGGGCAGGGGGCCAGCCCCAGCATTTT